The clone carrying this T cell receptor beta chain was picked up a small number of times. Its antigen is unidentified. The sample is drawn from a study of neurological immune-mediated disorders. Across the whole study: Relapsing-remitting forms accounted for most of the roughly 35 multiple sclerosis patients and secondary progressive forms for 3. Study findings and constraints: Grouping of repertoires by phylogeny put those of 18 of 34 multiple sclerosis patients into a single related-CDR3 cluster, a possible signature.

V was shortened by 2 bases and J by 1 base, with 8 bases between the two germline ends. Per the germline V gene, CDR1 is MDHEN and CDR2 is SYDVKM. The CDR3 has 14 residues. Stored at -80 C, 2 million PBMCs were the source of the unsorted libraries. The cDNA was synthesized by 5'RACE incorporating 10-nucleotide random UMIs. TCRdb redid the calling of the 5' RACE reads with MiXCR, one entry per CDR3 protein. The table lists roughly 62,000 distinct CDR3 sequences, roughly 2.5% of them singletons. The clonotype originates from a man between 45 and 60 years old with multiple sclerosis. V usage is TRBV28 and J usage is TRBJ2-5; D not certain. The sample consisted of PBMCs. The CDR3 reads CASSLVALQETQYF. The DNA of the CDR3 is TGTGCCAGCAGTTTAGTGGCGCTCCAAGAGACCCAGTACTTC.